The next 18 T cell receptor beta chains were all read from a single sample in a study of blood T cells in healthy people across ages. Primers used in a second PCR of about 6 to 11 cycles were a sample-barcoded 5' primer and a J-beta primer mix. TCRdb passed the 5' RACE reads through MiXCR, listing each CDR3 protein once. This table holds more than 600,000 distinct CDR3 sequences, 20% to 25% found once. A further study also used this sample, focusing on T cells of mothers and their children.

Sample: blood. These receptors all stem from a boy between 5 and 17 years old in good health.

This clonotype was detected a few times. CDR3 sequence: CASSYGLAKTGELFF. DNA for the CDR3: TGTGCCAGCAGTTACGGCCTAGCTAAGACCGGGGAGCTGTTTTTT. The V and J genes are TRBV6-5 and TRBJ2-2; D possibly corresponds to TRBD2 (5 bases). The V and J ends lost 2 bases and 5 bases respectively, with 12 bases between them. Germline V gives CDR1 MNHEY, CDR2 SVGAGI. The CDR3 is made up of 15 amino acids.

The chain links TRBV6-5 to TRBJ2-2, with D unresolved. The CDR3 totals 14 residues. The germline V and J ends were trimmed by 0 bases and 4 bases, with 6 bases remaining between them. CDR1 and CDR2 (germline): MNHEY, SVGAGI. The CDR3, as DNA: TGTGCCAGCAGTTACTCGATCAGCACCGGGGAGCTGTTTTTT. Protein product: CASSYSISTGELFF.

The rearrangement links TRBV4-3 to TRBJ2-3, with 8 bases that match TRBD2. The germline V gene encodes CDR1 LGHNA and CDR2 YSLEER. V was clipped by 0 bases and J by 4 bases; unmatched bases: 6. This CDR3 region has 16 residues. In DNA, the CDR3 is TGCGCCAGCAGCCAAGATTCCAGCGGGAGACCAGATACGCAGTATTTT. This sequence encodes CASSQDSSGRPDTQYF.

The rearrangement uses TRBV7-8 and TRBJ2-5; no reliable D call. Trimming removed 7 bases at V and 5 bases at J, with 14 bases between. The CDR3 extends over 13 amino acids. Germline V gives CDR1 SGHVS, CDR2 FQNEAQ. The CDR3 is CASNLEDEETQYF. The CDR3 DNA follows: TGTGCCAGCAATCTAGAGGATGAGGAGACCCAGTACTTC.

This chain links TRBV5-4 with TRBJ2-2; 10 nucleotides match TRBD1. There are 16 residues in the CDR3. CDR1 is SGHNT, CDR2 YYREEE, per germline (reference sequence). After removal of 1 base from V and 3 bases from J, the junction contained 3 bases not matched to a gene. Here the CDR3 DNA reads TGTGCCAGCAGCTTGAGACAGGGGGCTCACACCGGGGAGCTGTTTTTT. Its protein is CASSLRQGAHTGELFF.

This clonotype was observed a few times. The chain carries TRBV3-1 and TRBJ2-6, with D hard to call. Germline V lookup: CDR1 LGHDT, CDR2 YNNKEL (reference sequence). The CDR3 contains 18 residues. Trimming shortened V by 1 base and J by 2 bases, and 15 bases separated the two germline ends. CDR3: CASSQASSFGTGANVLTF. CDR3 in DNA: TGTGCCAGCAGCCAAGCTTCATCCTTCGGAACTGGGGCCAACGTCCTGACTTTC.

The table lists this clonotype with a few counts. At one of its ends the junction is not consistent with the germline gene, which may arise from a read error. The J gene is TRBJ2-5, the V gene TRBV12-3 or TRBV12-4; D is uncertain. The tail of the sequence fits TRBJ2-7 better, so the J call may be wrong. The CDR3 spans 14 residues. The CDR3 loop is CAGSAHSGAYEQYF. Here the CDR3 DNA reads TGTGCCGGCAGTGCTCACAGTGGTGCCTACGAGCAGTACTTC.

This chain uses TRBV7-2 with TRBJ1-3; D ambiguous. This CDR3 contains 14 residues. Germline CDR1 and CDR2: SGHTA and FQGNSA. V dropped 4 bases and J dropped 4 bases, with 11 bases sitting between them. CDR3: CASSSTRWGNTIYF. CDR3 sequence (DNA): TGTGCCAGCAGCTCGACTCGTTGGGGAAACACCATATATTTT. The full variable domain, its missing parts supplied by reference TRBV7-2 and TRBJ1-3, is GAGVSQSPSNKVTEKGKDVELRCDPISGHTALYWYRQSLGQGLEFLIYFQGNSAPDKSGLPSDRFSAERTGGSVSTLTIQRTQQEDSAVYLCASSSTRWGNTIYFGEGSWLTVV.

The V gene is TRBV11-2, the J gene TRBJ2-3, with TRBD2 matching 10 bases. This CDR3 has 19 residues. Germline V gives CDR1 SGHAT, CDR2 FQNNGV. J gave up 0 bases and V 5 bases, and 14 bases lay outside the gene matches. CDR3 nucleotides: TGTGCCAGCAGCCCCCAAGGGCCAGCGGGAGGGCTAAGCACAGATACGCAGTATTTT. Translated: CASSPQGPAGGLSTDTQYF.

This clonotype was observed a few times. V gene TRBV6-2 or TRBV6-3 combines with J gene TRBJ2-7; 9 positions agree with TRBD2. The CDR3 extends over 12 amino acids. The germline gives CDR1 MNHEY, CDR2 SVGEGT. The V and J ends lost 2 bases and 7 bases, in that order; junction bases with no gene match: 0. The CDR3 protein is CASSYGLAEQYF. CDR3 bases: TGTGCCAGCAGTTACGGACTAGCGGAGCAGTACTTC.

The genes are TRBV7-9 and TRBJ2-5, with D perhaps TRBD1 (5 bases). The germline CDR1 and CDR2 sequences are SEHNR and FQNEAQ (reference sequence). The CDR3 extends over 15 amino acids. V lost 2 bases, J lost 3 bases, and 13 bases lay in between. The CDR3 loop reads CASSLFLQTEETQYF. CDR3 sequence (DNA): TGTGCCAGCAGCTTATTCCTTCAGACAGAAGAGACCCAGTACTTC.

This rearrangement joins TRBV29-1 to TRBJ2-5; D possibly matches TRBD1 or TRBD2 (7 bases each). The end of the DNA aligns better with TRBJ2-7, so the J call may be wrong. The length of the CDR3 is 12 residues. The germline V gene has CDR1 SQVTM and CDR2 ANQGSEA. CDR3 sequence: CSVGGTDYEQYF. CDR3 coding DNA: TGCAGCGTCGGGGGGACAGACTACGAGCAGTACTTC.

This chain links TRBV4-3 with TRBJ2-1; 8 nucleotides align to TRBD2. The CDR3 extends over 14 amino acids. V gave up 5 bases and J gave up 3 bases; unmatched junction bases: 3. Germline CDR1 reads LGHNA; CDR2 reads YSLEER. The CDR3 protein is CASSFSGGYNEQFF. CDR3 in DNA: TGCGCCAGCAGCTTCAGCGGGGGCTACAATGAGCAGTTCTTC.

This clonotype has a handful of counts. The V call is TRBV3-1, the J call TRBJ2-5, with D possibly TRBD2 on 6 matching bases. The assigned J gene may be wrong: the sequence end matches TRBJ2-7 better. The CDR3 contains 14 residues. The germline V gene has CDR1 LGHDT and CDR2 YNNKEL (reference sequence). The CDR3: CASSQGLVSYEQYF. CDR3 nucleotides: TGTGCCAGCAGCCAAGGACTAGTCTCCTACGAGCAGTACTTC.

This clonotype was counted between two and nine times. The J gene is TRBJ1-4, the V gene TRBV20-1; D not resolved. This CDR3 is 14 amino acids long. Trimming stripped 4 bases from V and 0 bases from J, with 9 bases between. The germline gives CDR1 DFQATT, CDR2 SNEGSKA (reference sequence). The CDR3 DNA follows: TGCAGTGCTAAGGATATTGCAACTAATGAAAAACTGTTTTTT. It codes for CSAKDIATNEKLFF.

This chain connects TRBV29-1 to TRBJ1-4; TRBD1 matches 8 bases. After removal of 7 bases from V and 4 bases from J, the junction contained 5 bases not matched to a gene. Germline V gene data show CDR1 as SQVTM and CDR2 as ANQGSEA. This CDR3 is 13 amino acids long. CDR3: CSAWTGSNEKLFF. The CDR3 DNA sequence: TGCAGCGCTTGGACAGGGAGTAATGAAAAACTGTTTTTT.

This clonotype was picked up a small number of times. V is TRBV20-1 and J is TRBJ2-5; TRBD2 aligns across 12 bases. The DNA end favors TRBJ2-1, so the J call may be wrong. Germline CDR1 and CDR2: DFQATT and SNEGSKA (reference sequence). CDR3 length: 14 residues. CDR3 in amino acids: CSARKTSGSDEQFF. CDR3 DNA: TGCAGTGCTAGAAAGACTAGCGGGAGCGATGAGCAGTTCTTC.

V and J are TRBV7-3 and TRBJ2-3; D unresolved. In germline, CDR1 is SGHTA, CDR2 FQGTGA. This CDR3 has 13 amino acids. V was cut by 3 bases and J by 6 bases, with 10 bases left in between. CDR3 sequence (DNA): TGTGCCAGCAGCTTGAGGTGGTCGGATACGCAGTATTTT. It specifies CASSLRWSDTQYF. Full variable domain (rest looked up from reference TRBV7-3 and TRBJ2-3): GAGVSQTPSNKVTEKGKYVELRCDPISGHTALYWYRQSLGQGPEFLIYFQGTGAADDSGLPNDRFFAVRPEGSVSTLKIQRTERGDSAVYLCASSLRWSDTQYFGPGTRLTVL.